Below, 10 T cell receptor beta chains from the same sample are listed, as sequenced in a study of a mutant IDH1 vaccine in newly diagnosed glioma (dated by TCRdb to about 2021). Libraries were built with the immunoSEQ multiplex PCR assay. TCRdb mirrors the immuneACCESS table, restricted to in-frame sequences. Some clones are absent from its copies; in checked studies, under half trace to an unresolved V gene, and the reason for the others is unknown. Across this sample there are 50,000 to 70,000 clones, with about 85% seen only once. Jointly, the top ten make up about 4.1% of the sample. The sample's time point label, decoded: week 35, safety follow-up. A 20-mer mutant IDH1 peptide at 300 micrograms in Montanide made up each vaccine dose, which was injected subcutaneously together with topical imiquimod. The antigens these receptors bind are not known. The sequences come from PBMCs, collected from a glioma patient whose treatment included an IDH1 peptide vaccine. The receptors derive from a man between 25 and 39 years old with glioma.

The CDR3 here is CAPSGDRGPDEQYF. The CDR3 nucleotides are TGTGCCCCCAGCGGGGACAGGGGACCGGACGAGCAGTACTTC. The chain recombines TRBV6-6 with TRBJ2-7, with 10 bases lining up with TRBD1. CDR1 MNHNY and CDR2 SVGAGI come from the germline V gene (reference sequence). Trimming took 11 bases from V and 5 from J; bases not matched to a gene: 12. The CDR3 consists of 14 residues.

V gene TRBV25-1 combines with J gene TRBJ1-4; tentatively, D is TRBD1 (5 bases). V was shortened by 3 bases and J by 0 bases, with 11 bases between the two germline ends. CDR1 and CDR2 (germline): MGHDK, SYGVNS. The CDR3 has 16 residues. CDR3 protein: CASSELREATNEKLFF. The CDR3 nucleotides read TGTGCCAGCAGTGAGCTCAGGGAGGCAACTAATGAAAAACTGTTTTTT.

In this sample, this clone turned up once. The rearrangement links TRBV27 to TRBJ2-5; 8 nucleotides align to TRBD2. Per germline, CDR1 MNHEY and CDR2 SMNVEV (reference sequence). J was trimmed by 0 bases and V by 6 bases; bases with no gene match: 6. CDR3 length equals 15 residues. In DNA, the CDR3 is TGTGCCAGCAGGCGCGGGGGGCCGTACCAAGAGACCCAGTACTTC. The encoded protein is CASRRGGPYQETQYF.

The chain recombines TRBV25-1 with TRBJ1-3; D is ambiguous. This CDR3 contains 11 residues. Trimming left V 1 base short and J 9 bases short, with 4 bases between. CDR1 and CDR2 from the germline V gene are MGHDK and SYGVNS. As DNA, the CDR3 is TGTGCCAGCAGTGAATCCGGCACCATATATTTT. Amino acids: CASSESGTIYF.

CDR3 in amino acids: CASNQKRTDTQYF. CDR3 nucleotide sequence: TGTGCCAGCAACCAGAAGAGAACAGATACGCAGTATTTT. The V and J genes are TRBV2 and TRBJ2-3; no definite D call. This CDR3 has 13 amino acids. V lost 7 bases, J lost 3 bases, and 11 bases lay in between. The germline V gene has CDR1 SNHLY and CDR2 FYNNEI.

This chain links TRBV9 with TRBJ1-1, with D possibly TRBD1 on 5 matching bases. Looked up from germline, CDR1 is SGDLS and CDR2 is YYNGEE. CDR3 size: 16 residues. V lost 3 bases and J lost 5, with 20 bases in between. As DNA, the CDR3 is TGTGCCAGCAGCGCGGGACCAGGGACGGGGTTTACTGAAGCTTTCTTT. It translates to CASSAGPGTGFTEAFF.

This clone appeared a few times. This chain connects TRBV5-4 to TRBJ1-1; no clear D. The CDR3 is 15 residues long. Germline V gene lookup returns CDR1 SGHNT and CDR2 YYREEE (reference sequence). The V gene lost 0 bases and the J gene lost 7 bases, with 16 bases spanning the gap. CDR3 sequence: CASSLVYGSGGEAFF. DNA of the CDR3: TGTGCCAGCAGCTTGGTTTATGGTTCTGGAGGTGAAGCTTTCTTT.

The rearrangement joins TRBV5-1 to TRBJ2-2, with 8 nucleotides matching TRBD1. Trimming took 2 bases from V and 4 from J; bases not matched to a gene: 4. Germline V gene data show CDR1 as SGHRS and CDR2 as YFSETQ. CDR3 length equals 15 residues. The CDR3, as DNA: TGCGCCAGCAGCTTAGGACAGGGATTCACCGGGGAGCTGTTTTTT. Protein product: CASSLGQGFTGELFF.

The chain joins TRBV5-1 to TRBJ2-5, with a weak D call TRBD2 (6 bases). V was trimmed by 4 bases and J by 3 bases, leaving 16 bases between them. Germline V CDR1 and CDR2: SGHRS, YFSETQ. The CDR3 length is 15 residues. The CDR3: CASSVIGGMKETQYF. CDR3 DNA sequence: TGCGCCAGCAGCGTGATTGGAGGGATGAAAGAGACCCAGTACTTC.

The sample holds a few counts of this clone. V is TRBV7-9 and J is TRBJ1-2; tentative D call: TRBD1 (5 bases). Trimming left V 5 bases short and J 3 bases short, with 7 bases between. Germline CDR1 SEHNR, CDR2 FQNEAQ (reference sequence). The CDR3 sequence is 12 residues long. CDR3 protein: CASSPGDYGYTF. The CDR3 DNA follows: TGTGCCAGCAGCCCGGGGGACTATGGCTACACCTTC. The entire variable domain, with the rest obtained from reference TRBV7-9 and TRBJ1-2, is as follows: DTGVSQNPRHKITKRGQNVTFRCDPISEHNRLYWYRQTLGQGPEFLTYFQNEAQLEKSRLLSDRFSAERPKGSFSTLEIQRTEQGDSAMYLCASSPGDYGYTFGSGTRLTVV.